Presented here are 19 T cell receptor beta chains from one specimen sequenced in a study of CD8 T cells in ankylosing spondylitis. Study results and limitations: Within ankylosing spondylitis blood, a TCR beta motif made up of seven to nine highly homologous variants appeared to be characteristic.

These receptors' targets are unknown. TCRdb re-called the 5' RACE reads with MiXCR, one entry per CDR3 protein. Found here are hundreds of thousands of distinct CDR3 sequences, about 11% of them singletons; the top ten hold just over 0.5%. The sequenced material came from blood, either unsorted or a sorted T cell fraction (not recorded which). Receptor source: a male donor with ankylosing spondylitis.

Only a few counts were recorded for this clonotype. The V and J genes are TRBV5-1 and TRBJ2-5, with 9 bases fitting TRBD2. Germline CDR1 reads SGHRS; CDR2 reads YFSETQ. Germline trimming cut 5 bases from V and 3 bases from J; bases unmatched to any gene: 8. There are 15 residues in the CDR3. CDR3 region: CASRSSGSNEETQYF. Here the CDR3 DNA reads TGCGCCAGCAGGAGTAGCGGGAGTAATGAAGAGACCCAGTACTTC.

About this clonotype: A much larger clone lies a single base off, so this may be a read error. The rearrangement links TRBV3-1 to TRBJ2-3; possibly TRBD1 for D (5 bases). The CDR3 is 13 residues long. V lost 3 bases to trimming and J lost 1 base, with 5 bases between them. CDR1 is LGHDT and CDR2 is YNNKEL in the germline V gene (reference sequence). Here the CDR3 DNA reads TGTGCCAGCAGCCACAGGGGCACAGATACGCAGTATTTT. Residues: CASSHRGTDTQYF.

The chain uses TRBV12-3 or TRBV12-4 and TRBJ1-3; D ambiguous. Deletions cut 6 bases from V and 4 bases from J, with 13 bases between. This CDR3 contains 14 residues. The CDR3 DNA follows: TGTGCCAGCAGGGTAGAAGGAGCGGGAAACACCATATATTTT. Amino acid sequence: CASRVEGAGNTIYF.

This chain links TRBV10-3 with TRBJ1-6; no clear D. Trimming removed 6 bases at V and 7 bases at J, with 7 bases between. Germline V lookup: CDR1 ENHRY, CDR2 SYGVKD. CDR3 size: 12 residues. The CDR3 nucleotides read TGTGCCATCAGGGAAGGGAATTCACCCCTCCACTTT. The encoded protein is CAIREGNSPLHF.

This sequence joins TRBV5-1 and TRBJ2-5, with 8 positions matching TRBD2. This CDR3 spans 14 amino acids. Germline V CDR1 and CDR2: SGHRS, YFSETQ. The V gene end was trimmed by 6 bases and the J gene end by 2 bases; junction bases not matched to a gene: 6. The CDR3 sequence: CASMVAGWQETQYF. The CDR3 DNA is TGCGCCAGCATGGTAGCGGGGTGGCAAGAGACCCAGTACTTC.

This clonotype was seen many times. The chain couples TRBV29-1 to TRBJ2-1, with 7 bases identical to TRBD2. CDR1 is SQVTM and CDR2 is ANQGSEA in the germline V gene. The J segment lost 5 bases and the V segment lost 6 bases, leaving 10 bases of the junction unmatched. CDR3 length equals 14 residues. CDR3 bases: TGCAGCGTCCTTCCAGCGGGACTAAACAATGAGCAGTTCTTC. This gives the protein CSVLPAGLNNEQFF.

This clonotype was recorded at least ten times. The V and J genes are TRBV9 and TRBJ1-3, with a possible D match to TRBD1 (5 bases). CDR3 length equals 14 residues. The V gene's germline CDR1 is SGDLS and CDR2 YYNGEE. V gave up 3 bases and J gave up 4 bases, with 11 bases separating them. The CDR3 loop is CASSARQGGNTIYF. CDR3 nucleotide sequence: TGTGCCAGCAGCGCCCGGCAGGGCGGAAACACCATATATTTT. Complete variable domain (other parts from reference TRBV9 and TRBJ1-3): DSGVTQTPKHLITATGQRVTLRCSPRSGDLSVYWYQQSLDQGLQFLIQYYNGEERAKGNILERFSAQQFPDLHSELNLSSLELGDSALYFCASSARQGGNTIYFGEGSWLTVV.

The CDR3 loop is CASNEGTRSSSYEQYF. The CDR3 DNA is TGTGCCAGTAATGAAGGGACCCGCTCCAGCTCCTACGAGCAGTACTTC. J is TRBJ2-7 and V is TRBV12-3 or TRBV12-4; tentatively, D is TRBD1 or TRBD2 (5 bases each). The CDR3 runs to 16 residues. Trimming shortened V by 9 bases and J by 0 bases, and 21 bases separated the two germline ends.

The chain joins TRBV30 to TRBJ2-2, with D possibly being TRBD2 (6 bases). CDR1 is GTSNPN and CDR2 is SVGIG in the germline V gene (reference sequence). This CDR3 contains 14 residues. Trimming left V 0 bases short and J 5 bases short, with 10 bases between. The CDR3 loop reads CAWSVGRGTGELFF. Here the CDR3 DNA reads TGTGCCTGGAGTGTGGGGCGGGGAACCGGGGAGCTGTTTTTT.

This clonotype was counted at least ten times. CDR3 bases: TGCAGTGCCAGCAAGCACCCTATTAGCGGGCAAGCCTACGAGCAGTACTTC. Protein: CSASKHPISGQAYEQYF. This chain uses TRBV20-1 with TRBJ2-7, with 7 bases aligning to TRBD2. The CDR3 contains 17 residues. The V gene end was trimmed by 6 bases and the J gene end by 2 bases; junction bases not matched to a gene: 19. Germline CDR1 reads DFQATT; CDR2 reads SNEGSKA (reference sequence).

The rearrangement links TRBV20-1 to TRBJ2-1, with 8 bases identical to TRBD2. Looked up from germline, CDR1 is DFQATT and CDR2 is SNEGSKA (reference sequence). V lost 5 bases to trimming and J lost 5 bases; unmatched junction nucleotides: 11. The CDR3 sequence is 15 residues long. This CDR3 reads CSARFPGGRHNEQFF. DNA of the CDR3: TGCAGTGCTCGCTTCCCCGGCGGGAGGCACAATGAGCAGTTCTTC.

In this sample, this clonotype turned up a few times. The rearrangement uses TRBV12-3 or TRBV12-4 and TRBJ1-3; D gene unclear. The CDR3 length is 11 residues. The V end lost 3 bases, the J end lost 7 bases, and 4 bases lay between the germline ends. For the CDR3, the DNA is TGTGCCAGCAGTTTTTTTAACACCATATATTTT. It yields the protein CASSFFNTIYF.

This clonotype was seen only a few times. For the CDR3, the DNA is TGCGCCAGCAGCTTGGAGGCCAGTGTCTGGGGAGATACGCAGTATTTT. Translating gives CASSLEASVWGDTQYF. V and J are TRBV5-1 and TRBJ2-3, with D hard to call. CDR1 SGHRS and CDR2 YFSETQ come from the germline V gene. Trimming removed 0 bases at V and 5 bases at J, with 16 bases between. This CDR3 comprises 16 residues.

The V gene is TRBV6-2 or TRBV6-3, the J gene TRBJ2-3; 11 bases line up with TRBD2. With V trimmed by 2 bases and J by 4 bases, 5 bases remained unmatched. The CDR3 length is 16 residues. Looked up from germline, CDR1 is MNHEY and CDR2 is SVGEGT. The CDR3 DNA reads TGTGCCAGCAGTTACCCCGAACTAGCGGGAGCAGATACGCAGTATTTT. As protein: CASSYPELAGADTQYF.

This clonotype was recorded a few times. V and J are TRBV7-2 and TRBJ2-5; D unresolved. Germline CDR1 is SGHTA and CDR2 is FQGNSA. CDR3 length: 13 amino acids. The germline V and J ends were trimmed by 6 bases and 4 bases, with 12 bases remaining between them. The CDR3 DNA reads as TGTGCCAGCAGGCAGGCGTCCCCAGAGACCCAGTACTTC. Residues: CASRQASPETQYF.

The chain links TRBV6-2 or TRBV6-3 to TRBJ2-1; 8 bases line up with TRBD2. V shed 5 bases, J shed 3 bases, and the junction held 6 bases outside the gene matches. CDR3 length: 15 amino acids. Germline loops: CDR1 MNHEY, CDR2 SVGEGT. The CDR3 DNA reads as TGTGCCAGCAGTCGACTAGCGCACCTCTACAATGAGCAGTTCTTC. It encodes CASSRLAHLYNEQFF.

The V call is TRBV3-1, the J call TRBJ2-3; TRBD2 aligns across 7 bases. The CDR3 is 13 amino acids. CDR1 and CDR2 (germline): LGHDT, YNNKEL (reference sequence). V gave up 4 bases and J gave up 10 bases; unmatched junction bases: 8. The CDR3 DNA sequence: TGTGCCAGCAGCCCCCCAGCGGGATTGGCGCAGTATTTT. Translation gives CASSPPAGLAQYF.

The genes are TRBV5-1 and TRBJ2-6, with TRBD1 identical over 8 bases. This CDR3 comprises 16 residues. The junction had 6 bases not matched to a gene; V was cut back by 5 bases and J by 2 bases. From germline, CDR1 is SGHRS and CDR2 YFSETQ. CDR3 coding DNA: TGCGCCAGCAGTTTTACAGGGGGAACTGGGGCCAACGTCCTGACTTTC. This gives the protein CASSFTGGTGANVLTF.

This clonotype was recorded many times. For the CDR3, the DNA is TGCAGTGCTTTATTCCCTAGCACAGATACGCAGTATTTT. The encoded protein is CSALFPSTDTQYF. V gene TRBV20-1 combines with J gene TRBJ2-3; no clear D. Germline V gene lookup returns CDR1 DFQATT and CDR2 SNEGSKA (reference sequence). The CDR3 loop spans 13 amino acids. Trimming left V 5 bases short and J 0 bases short, with 9 bases between.